This T cell receptor beta chain was sequenced during a study of T cells in Graves' hyperthyroidism and ophthalmopathy (dated by TCRdb to between 2018 and 2021). In terms of the full investigation: Peripheral blood was collected at initial diagnosis, before any treatment. The 75 to 100 discovery patients were divided at random into training and test sets in a 7:3 ratio. Prospective prediction of ophthalmopathy was tested in an independent validation cohort consisting of 18 hyperthyroidism patients and 15 to 17 patients who later progressed to ophthalmopathy. Thyroid tissue and blood T-cell repertoires from over 5 Graves' hyperthyroidism patients were also compared in the study. A discovery cohort of roughly 100 patients, approximately 45 with Graves' ophthalmopathy and more than 55 with stable Graves' hyperthyroidism, was used to find distinguishing TCR V-J signatures. After sampling, hyperthyroidism patients received methimazole starting at 30 mg daily, and ophthalmopathy patients received high-dose intravenous methylprednisolone. The paper describes TCR Vbeta CDR3 sequencing of 135 peripheral blood samples, made up of around 41 ophthalmopathy patients, over 70 hyperthyroidism patients and 17 progressor patients. On the study overall, not on this receptor specifically: In validation, the model predicted progression to ophthalmopathy a median of around six months before onset, with approximately 71% sensitivity and 72.22% specificity. A model built on a 13 V-J signature distinguished ophthalmopathy from stable hyperthyroidism, reaching 87.88% sensitivity and about 81% specificity in cross-validation and 80%/75% in testing. Most expanded thyroid clonotypes (frequency above 0.001) were also found in blood, which suggests that blood repertoires may mirror thyroid immune responses. Sample size was not statistically predetermined, and blinding of investigators to group allocation was not performed.

Amplification of TCR beta CDR3 regions was carried out from RNA transcripts. For the first round of RT-PCR on the TCR CDR3, the HTBI primer set was used together with the Qiagen OneStep RT-PCR kit. Libraries were constructed in a second round of multiplex PCR, after which size selection and purification were carried out. The libraries were sequenced on an Illumina HiSeq2000 using paired-end 100 bp reads. In the paper's pipeline: SOAPnuke was used to process the raw data, throwing out any read that contained adapters or uncalled bases, had a mean Phred below 15, or lacked an exact constant-primer or identifier match. COPE v1.2.5 was used to merge the high-quality paired reads, and each unique nucleotide sequence was defined as a clonotype. Clonotypes were aligned to IMGT TRBV, TRBD and TRBJ reference segments using MiTCR v1.1. Only V-J combinations with frequency above 0.0001, covering about 99% of repertoires, were analysed. A TCS score was defined as the ratio between F50 (clonal expansion) and ExV (chaos), using BLOSUM62-based TCRdist between CDR3 peptides within each V-J. Welch's t-statistics and random forest reduced fewer than 600 V-J features to under 15, which were used in a naive Bayes classifier (R e1071). Using fastp at Q25 and MiXCR, TCRdb reprocessed the public reads and kept productive beta chains. Rows merge per CDR3 protein into single entries with the most common DNA and genes. TCRdb, not the original authors, processed these V and J calls. The table for this sample lists a few hundred thousand distinct CDR3 sequences; 18% of them were counted only once. 44% of the sample lies in the top ten.

Unmatched junction bases come to 5, with V trimmed by 5 bases and J by 1 base. Measured from the cysteine to the phenylalanine, the CDR3 is 15 residues long. The entry retains the CDR3 DNA only, 45 bases that are in frame from base 1. The germline V gene (reference sequence) sets CDR1 to MNHEY and CDR2 to SMNVEV. This clonotype was counted at least ten times. Its antigen remains unidentified. Per-base quality was not reported, and no clone a single base away is much larger than it. Stable Graves' hyperthyroidism was defined as the absence of progression to ophthalmopathy over 18 months of follow-up. Hyperthyroidism patients were newly diagnosed, with disease duration under 2 months, and aged 18 to 65 years. Exclusion was applied to patients with uncontrolled infections, other autoimmune diseases, pregnancy or lactation. Clinical symptoms, serum thyroxine and TRAb, thyroid ultrasound, and orbital computed tomography formed the basis for the diagnoses. Ficoll-Paque density gradient centrifugation was used to isolate PBMCs from 9.5 to 10 ml of fresh peripheral blood. Trizol reagent was used to extract total RNA, and RNA quality was then checked on an Agilent 2100 Bioanalyzer.

This clonotype was sampled from a man aged 35 to 55 with Graves' hyperthyroidism. Rearrangement joined TRBV27 to TRBJ1-1, and TRBD1 matches 9 of the central bases. Sequences were obtained from blood. The base sequence is TGTGCCAGCAGTGGACAGGGGCGAGGGAACACTGAAGCTTTCTTT. This encodes CASSGQGRGNTEAFF.